This T cell receptor beta chain emerged from a study of cytomegalovirus exposure and HLA in healthy donors. Study results and caveats: Through in vitro validation, three CMV-associated chains were shown to be specific for CMV antigens.

In the case of this clone: What it binds is unknown.

The V gene's germline CDR1 is SEHNR and CDR2 FQNEAQ (reference sequence). CDR3 length equals 16 residues. V lost 1 base and J lost 4, with 16 bases in between. The study ran its PCR with 60 Vbeta and 13 Jbeta primers. Sequencing was performed with immunoSEQ multiplex PCR; in TCRdb, only in-frame clones are kept and a portion is missing. The repertoire holds about 100,000 clones, with about four fifths as singletons. Specimen: PBMCs. The chain couples TRBV7-9 to TRBJ1-1, with a weak D call TRBD1 (5 bases). The sequence came from a man aged 25-45 years in good health and CMV-seronegative. The CDR3 sequence: CASSLDYGRGGTEAFF. CDR3 DNA: TGTGCCAGCAGCTTAGACTACGGGCGGGGCGGCACTGAAGCTTTCTTT.